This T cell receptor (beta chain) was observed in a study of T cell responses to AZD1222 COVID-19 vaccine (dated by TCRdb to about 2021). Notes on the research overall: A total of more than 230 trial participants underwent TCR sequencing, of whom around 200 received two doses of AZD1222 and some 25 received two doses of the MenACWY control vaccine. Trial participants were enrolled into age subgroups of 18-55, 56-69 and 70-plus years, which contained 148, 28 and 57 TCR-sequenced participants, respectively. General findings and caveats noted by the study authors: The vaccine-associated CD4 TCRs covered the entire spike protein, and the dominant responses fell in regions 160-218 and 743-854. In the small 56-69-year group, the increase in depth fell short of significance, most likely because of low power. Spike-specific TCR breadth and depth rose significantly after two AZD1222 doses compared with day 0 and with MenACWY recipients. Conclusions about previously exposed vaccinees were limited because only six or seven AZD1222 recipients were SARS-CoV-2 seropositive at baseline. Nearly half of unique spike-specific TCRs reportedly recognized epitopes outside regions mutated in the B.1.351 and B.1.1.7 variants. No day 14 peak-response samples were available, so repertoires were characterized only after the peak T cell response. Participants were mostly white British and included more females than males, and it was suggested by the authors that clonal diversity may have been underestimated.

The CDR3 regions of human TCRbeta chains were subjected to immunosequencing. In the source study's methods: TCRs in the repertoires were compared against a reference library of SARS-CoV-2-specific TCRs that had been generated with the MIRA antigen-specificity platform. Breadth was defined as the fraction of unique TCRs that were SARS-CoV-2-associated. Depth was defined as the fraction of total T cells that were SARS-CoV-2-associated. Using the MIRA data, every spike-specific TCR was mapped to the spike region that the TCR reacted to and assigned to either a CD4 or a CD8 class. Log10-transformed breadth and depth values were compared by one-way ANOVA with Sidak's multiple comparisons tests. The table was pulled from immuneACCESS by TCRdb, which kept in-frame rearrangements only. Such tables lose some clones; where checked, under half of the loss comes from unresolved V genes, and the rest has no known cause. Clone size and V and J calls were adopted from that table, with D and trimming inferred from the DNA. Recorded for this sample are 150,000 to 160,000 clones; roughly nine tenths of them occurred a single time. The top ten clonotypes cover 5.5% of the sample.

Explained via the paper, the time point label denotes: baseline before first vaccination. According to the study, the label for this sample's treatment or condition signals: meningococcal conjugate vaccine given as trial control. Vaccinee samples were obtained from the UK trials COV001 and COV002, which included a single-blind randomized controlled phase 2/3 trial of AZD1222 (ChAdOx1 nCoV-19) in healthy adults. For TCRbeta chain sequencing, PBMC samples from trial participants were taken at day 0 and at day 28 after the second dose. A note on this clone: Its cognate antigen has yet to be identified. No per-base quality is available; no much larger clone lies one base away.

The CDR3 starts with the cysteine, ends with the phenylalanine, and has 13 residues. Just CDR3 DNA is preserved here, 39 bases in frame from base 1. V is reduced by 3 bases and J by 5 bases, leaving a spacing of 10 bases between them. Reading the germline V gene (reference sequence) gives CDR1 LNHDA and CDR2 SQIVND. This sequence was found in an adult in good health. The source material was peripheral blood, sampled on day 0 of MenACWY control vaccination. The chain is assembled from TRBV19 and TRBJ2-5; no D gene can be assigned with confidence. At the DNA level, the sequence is TGTGCCAGTAGTATCCGCGCGACGGAGACCCAGTACTTC. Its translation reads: CASSIRATETQYF.